This T cell receptor beta chain was profiled in a study of blood T cell repertoires in COVID-19 (dated by TCRdb to 2019 to 2021). In the study overall: The collaborator samples originated in the United States, Italy and Spain and spanned the acute and convalescent phases of COVID-19. The samples were drawn from two sources: the first 160 participants of the ongoing ImmuneRACE study, and about 1,300 subjects contributed by 6 global collaborators. The repertoires were made available in a free public database intended to serve as a resource for research on the immune response to SARS-CoV-2. Nearly every sample came with metadata listing a de-identified subject ID, COVID-19 status, age in years and sex. The prospective study material was composed of cDNA or gDNA derived from T cells, B-cell-depleted T cells, or PBMCs. The dataset comprised deeply sampled blood TCRbeta repertoires from subjects exposed to, actively infected with, or recovered from COVID-19. Where HLA class I and class II types were available, the types were taken from metadata supplied by the sample provider, not from assay-based typing. Overall results and qualifications from the work: The amount of clinical and demographic metadata varied by source and participant and was provided uncurated.

TCRbeta CDR3 regions were amplified from genomic DNA using the immunoSEQ Assay, a bias-controlled multiplex PCR. The original pipeline was this. The number of nucleated cells in each sample was estimated from the amplification of reference gene primers within the assay. To quantify the absolute abundance of each unique TCRbeta CDR3 rearrangement, sequence reads were collapsed and filtered. For each sample, productive Simpson clonality was calculated by taking the square root of Simpson's diversity index across productive rearrangements. What TCRdb holds here is the immuneACCESS table cut down to in-frame rearrangements. Part of the clones is not present; checked against another copy, under half of the missing clones reflect an unresolved V gene, and the others are unexplained. For V, J and clone size, that table is used; D and trimming come from the DNA. The sample profile shows some 180,000 clones; around four fifths of them were found once. The ten largest clones capture 2.5% to 3.5% of the sample.

The collaborating institutions used their own protocols to collect whole blood in K2EDTA tubes. For TCRbeta analysis, collaborators shipped samples as frozen whole blood, isolated PBMCs, or DNA extracted from either of those sample types. This clone has ten or more counts. This clone's antigen is unknown. The input lacks base qualities; no much larger clone sits a single base away. The specimen was peripheral blood. This TCR was recovered from an elderly woman with active or convalescent COVID-19.

The CDR3: CASRGHPLSTEAFF. The nucleotide sequence is given as TGTGCCAGCAGGGGACACCCGCTGTCCACTGAAGCTTTCTTT. The chain is encoded by TRBV28 joined to TRBJ1-1; possibly the D gene is TRBD1, per 6 matching bases. Including the terminal cysteine and phenylalanine, the CDR3 comprises 14 residues. The DNA shown is the 42-base CDR3, in frame from base 1. V was cut back by 6 bases and J by 4 bases, leaving a gap of 15 bases between them. The germline V gene encodes CDR1 MDHEN and CDR2 SYDVKM. When the CDR3 is completed using the reference TRBV28 and TRBJ1-1 genes on either side, the full variable domain is DVKVTQSSRYLVKRTGEKVFLECVQDMDHENMFWYRQDPGLGLRLIYFSYDVKMKEKGDIPEGYSVSREKKERFSLILESASTNQTSMYLCASRGHPLSTEAFFGQGTRLTVV.